Below, one T cell receptor beta chain is given with its context. Its target is unknown. This record belongs to a study of cytomegalovirus exposure and HLA in healthy donors. Study observations and caveats: In a later analysis, several top co-occurrence clusters appeared linked to parvovirus B19, influenza, CMV and Epstein-Barr virus. Accurate prediction of HLA-A and HLA-B alleles (for most subjects) was reportedly achieved from TCR beta sequences.

Trimming stripped 3 bases from V and 7 bases from J, with 15 bases between. Germline V lookup: CDR1 MDHEN, CDR2 SYDVKM. The CDR3 totals 15 residues. The PCR had 60 Vbeta and 13 Jbeta primers. The repertoire was sequenced with immunoSEQ multiplex PCR; TCRdb's copy has only in-frame clones and lacks some. This table holds some 130,000 clones, 80% to 85% found once. The source is a male donor in good health and CMV-seropositive. Sequenced material: PBMCs. The J gene is TRBJ1-4, the V gene TRBV28, with D perhaps TRBD1 (6 bases). CDR3 amino acids: CASSFHRARGEKLFF. As DNA, the CDR3 is TGTGCCAGCAGTTTTCACAGGGCGAGGGGTGAAAAACTGTTTTTT.